These T cell receptor beta chains were read from a single sample in a study of blood T cells in healthy people across ages. Each CDR3 protein gets one entry after TCRdb re-called the 5' RACE reads with MiXCR. The sample consists of some 1.4 million distinct CDR3 sequences, 42% of them appearing once. Sequencing was done on a sample of blood. Receptor source: a woman between 18 and 30 years old in good health. CDR3s include the opening cysteine and the closing phenylalanine or tryptophan. Fields, in order: D gene, clone size, J gene, V gene, CDR3 protein, CDR3 DNA. A D gene is named only where the DNA matches it firmly. The size of a clone is reported for some rows only, either as once, few or many, or as a class for expanded clones.

NA,NA,TRBJ1-2,TRBV5-1,CASSLEGSGRERYGYTF,TGCGCCAGCAGCTTGGAGGGTTCGGGCAGGGAACGCTATGGCTACACCTTC
TRBD2,NA,TRBJ2-3,TRBV11-2,CASSSIVGGTSGSPGDTQYF,TGTGCCAGCAGCTCCATAGTAGGGGGGACTAGCGGGAGTCCGGGAGATACGCAGTATTTT
NA,many,TRBJ2-5,TRBV12-3/TRBV12-4,CASSLNRQETQYF,TGTGCCAGCAGTTTGAACAGGCAAGAGACCCAGTACTTC
NA,NA,TRBJ2-1,TRBV20-1,CSARGKHGPLGNEQFF,TGCAGTGCTAGAGGCAAACACGGCCCGTTGGGCAATGAGCAGTTCTTC
NA,NA,TRBJ1-2,TRBV6-5,CASRTGLMGGYTF,TGTGCCAGCAGGACGGGACTTATGGGCGGCTACACCTTC
NA,NA,TRBJ1-2,TRBV5-6,CARDRRLNYGYTF,TGTGCCAGAGACAGAAGGCTTAACTATGGCTACACCTTC
NA,NA,TRBJ1-2,TRBV5-1,CASSLGQSLNYGYTF,TGCGCCAGCAGCTTGGGACAGAGCCTTAACTATGGCTACACCTTC
TRBD1,few,TRBJ1-2,TRBV20-1,CSAQGQGDYGYTF,TGCAGTGCGCAGGGACAGGGTGACTATGGCTACACCTTC
NA,few,TRBJ2-7,TRBV7-2,CASSFDAGYEQYF,TGTGCCAGCAGCTTCGATGCAGGGTACGAGCAGTACTTC
NA,NA,TRBJ2-7,TRBV21-1,CASGNYEQHF,TGTGCCAGCGGTAACTACGAGCAGCACTTC
TRBD1,NA,TRBJ2-7,TRBV2,CASRVGIGGDEQYF,TGTGCCAGCAGGGTAGGAATAGGGGGCGACGAGCAGTACTTC
NA,NA,TRBJ1-2,TRBV5-1,CASSLTGSANYGYTF,TGCGCCAGCAGCCTAACAGGGTCTGCTAACTATGGCTACACCTTC
NA,few,TRBJ2-5,TRBV20-1,CSAVGVKNQETQYF,TGCAGTGCTGTCGGGGTTAAGAACCAAGAGACCCAGTACTTC
NA,NA,TRBJ2-3,TRBV28,CASSLRISTDTQYF,TGTGCCAGCAGTTTGAGGATTAGCACAGATACGCAGTATTTT
TRBD2,NA,TRBJ2-7,TRBV6-6,CASSSRLAGGINYEQYF,TGTGCCAGCAGTTCCCGACTAGCGGGTGGTATTAACTACGAGCAGTACTTC
NA,NA,TRBJ2-5,TRBV12-3/TRBV12-4,CASSLGGGAYF,TGTGCCAGCAGTTTGGGGGGGGGCGCGTACTTC
NA,NA,TRBJ1-6,TRBV20-1,CSAITGQPNSPLHF,TGCAGTGCTATTACCGGTCAGCCGAATTCACCCCTCCACTTT
NA,NA,TRBJ1-2,TRBV5-6,CASSSDGFNFGYTF,TGTGCCAGTAGCTCGGACGGATTCAACTTTGGCTACACCTTC
TRBD1,NA,TRBJ2-1,TRBV5-1,CASSPNGQGGNEQFF,TGCGCCAGCAGCCCAAACGGACAGGGGGGCAATGAGCAGTTCTTC
TRBD2,few,TRBJ2-3,TRBV20-1,CSADLAGGSGNTQYF,TGCAGTGCGGACTTAGCGGGGGGGTCGGGGAATACGCAGTATTTT
TRBD2,few,TRBJ2-5,TRBV28,CASSGWTSGSQETQYF,TGTGCCAGCAGTGGGTGGACTAGCGGGAGCCAAGAGACCCAGTACTTC
NA,NA,TRBJ2-2,TRBV18,CASSHDAGKPGELFF,TGTGCCAGCTCCCACGACGCGGGGAAACCTGGGGAGCTGTTTTTT
TRBD2,NA,TRBJ2-1,TRBV5-1,CASTSAGEAYNEQFF,TGCGCCAGCACCTCAGCGGGAGAGGCCTACAATGAGCAGTTCTTC
NA,NA,TRBJ1-4,TRBV28,CASSPQLSTNEKLFF,TGTGCCAGCAGTCCGCAACTGTCAACTAATGAAAAACTGTTTTTT
NA,NA,TRBJ1-1,TRBV3-1,CASSQIGNTEAFF,TGTGCCAGCAGCCAAATTGGAAACACTGAAGCTTTCTTT
TRBD2,NA,TRBJ2-7,TRBV5-1,CASSGTGTSGSFEQYF,TGCGCCAGCAGCGGAACCGGGACTAGCGGGAGTTTCGAGCAGTACTTC
NA,NA,TRBJ2-1,TRBV12-3/TRBV12-4,CASSLVNDQFF,TGTGCCAGCAGTTTGGTCAATGATCAGTTCTTC
TRBD1,NA,TRBJ2-5,TRBV6-1,CATERGGRKETQYF,TGTGCCACTGAACGAGGGGGCCGAAAAGAGACCCAGTACTTC
NA,NA,TRBJ2-1,TRBV20-1,CSAFPGSYNEQFF,TGCAGTGCGTTCCCAGGGTCCTACAATGAGCAGTTCTTC
NA,few,TRBJ2-1,TRBV14,CASSSGRIYNEQFF,TGTGCCAGCAGCTCGGGACGGATCTACAATGAGCAGTTCTTC
TRBD1,NA,TRBJ2-3,TRBV20-1,CSVGTGKISDTQYF,TGCAGTGTGGGGACAGGGAAAATTTCAGATACGCAGTATTTT
TRBD2,NA,TRBJ2-3,TRBV4-1,CASSQDQSDSGGADTQYF,TGCGCCAGCAGCCAAGATCAGAGCGACAGCGGGGGCGCAGATACGCAGTATTTT
TRBD2,NA,TRBJ2-6,TRBV11-2,CASRRTRLASGANVLTF,TGTGCCAGCAGACGGACTCGACTAGCCTCTGGGGCCAACGTCCTGACTTTC
TRBD1,NA,TRBJ1-4,TRBV3-1,CASAPGTGDEKLFF,TGTGCCAGCGCCCCTGGGACAGGGGACGAAAAACTGTTTTTT
TRBD1,once,TRBJ1-1,TRBV6-5,CASSDGQEEAFF,TGTGCCAGCAGTGACGGACAGGAGGAAGCTTTCTTT
TRBD1,many,TRBJ1-2,TRBV7-2,CASSPDRGDGYTF,TGTGCCAGCAGCCCGGACAGGGGTGATGGCTACACCTTC
NA,NA,TRBJ1-1,TRBV3-1,CASSRGSGEAFF,TGTGCCAGCAGCCGGGGGTCAGGGGAAGCTTTCTTT
NA,NA,TRBJ2-3,TRBV6-1,CASSEPEKPTDTQYF,TGTGCCAGCAGTGAGCCGGAGAAACCCACAGATACGCAGTATTTT
NA,NA,TRBJ1-1,TRBV27,CASSGHSTEAFF,TGTGCCAGCAGTGGACATTCAACTGAAGCTTTCTTT
TRBD1,NA,TRBJ2-3,TRBV12-3/TRBV12-4,CASSPGQGAHTDTQYF,TGTGCCAGCAGTCCCGGACAGGGGGCCCACACAGATACGCAGTATTTT
TRBD2,NA,TRBJ2-7,TRBV12-5,CASGPAGLAGVSRNEQYF,TGTGCTAGTGGCCCTGCGGGGCTAGCGGGAGTGAGCAGAAATGAGCAGTACTTC
TRBD2,NA,TRBJ2-3,TRBV7-8,CASSLFPREGDTDTQYF,TGTGCCAGCAGCTTATTTCCCCGGGAGGGTGACACAGATACGCAGTATTTT
TRBD1,NA,TRBJ1-5,TRBV28,CASSPTGGVSNQPQHF,TGTGCCAGCAGCCCGACAGGGGGGGTTAGCAATCAGCCCCAGCATTTT
NA,NA,TRBJ2-1,TRBV4-1,CASSQAPGEDEQFF,TGCGCCAGCAGCCAAGCGCCAGGAGAGGATGAGCAGTTCTTC
NA,few,TRBJ2-3,TRBV7-2,CASSVTSPDTQYF,TGTGCCAGCAGCGTAACTAGCCCCGATACGCAGTATTTT
TRBD1,NA,TRBJ2-3,TRBV29-1,CSVANRGTTDTQYF,TGCAGCGTTGCGAACAGGGGCACGACAGATACGCAGTATTTT